Listed below are T cell receptor beta chains from one sample, sequenced in a study of T cell responses to AZD1222 COVID-19 vaccine. Some clones are missing from TCRdb's copy, which holds only in-frame ones; the method was immunoSEQ multiplex PCR. Of 150,000 or so clones in the sample, 89% were seen once. Sequencing was performed on peripheral blood, taken on day 0 of AZD1222 vaccination. All receptors derive from an adult in good health. Each CDR3 is given with its conserved first and last residue. A D gene is named only where the DNA matches it firmly. Only part of the rows carry a size: once, few, many, or a class if the clone is expanded.

J | D | V | size | DNA | CDR3
TRBJ1-4 | . | TRBV4-1 | . | TGCGCCAGCAGCCCCCTTACGTACGAAAAACTGTTTTTT | CASSPLTYEKLFF
TRBJ2-2 | TRBD2 | TRBV10-2 | . | TGCGCCAGCAGAGCTGGGACTAGCCCCGGGGAGCTGTTTTTT | CASRAGTSPGELFF
TRBJ2-5 | TRBD1 | TRBV5-8 | once | TGTGCCAGCAGCCCCCAGGACAGGCCGATGGGGGAGACCCAGTACTTC | CASSPQDRPMGETQYF
TRBJ2-1 | TRBD2 | TRBV6-5 | once | TGTGCCAGCACCCTGACTAGCGGGGGTAATGAGCAGTTCTTC | CASTLTSGGNEQFF
TRBJ2-2 | . | TRBV6-5 | . | TGTGCCAGCAGTTACGTAGGGGCGAACACCGGGGAGCTGTTTTTT | CASSYVGANTGELFF
TRBJ1-2 | . | TRBV14 | . | TGTGCCAGCAGCCAAGGGGAGGGAAGGCCTTATGGCTACACCTTC | CASSQGEGRPYGYTF
TRBJ1-1 | . | TRBV7-2 | . | TGTGCCAGCAACCCAGACCCGAACACTGAAGCTTTCTTT | CASNPDPNTEAFF
TRBJ2-5 | . | TRBV11-2 | . | TGTGCCAGCAGCTTAATTGGTAGCGGCAACCAAGAGACCCAGTACTTC | CASSLIGSGNQETQYF
TRBJ1-1 | . | TRBV6-5 | few | TGTGCCAGCAGTAACCAGGGGTTGGCCACTGAAGCTTTCTTT | CASSNQGLATEAFF
TRBJ1-4 | . | TRBV19 | . | TGTGCCAGTAGTACCGGGACGATTGCAACTAATGAAAAACTGTTTTTT | CASSTGTIATNEKLFF
TRBJ1-2 | TRBD1 | TRBV30 | . | TGTGCCCACGGACAGGGGGCTGGCTACACCTTC | CAHGQGAGYTF
TRBJ2-2 | TRBD1 | TRBV18 | . | TGTGCCAGCTCACCACCGGGACAGCTCACCGGGGAGCTGTTTTTT | CASSPPGQLTGELFF
TRBJ1-5 | . | TRBV2 | . | TGTGCCAGCAGTGGTAGGGATAATAGCAATCAGCCCCAGCATTTT | CASSGRDNSNQPQHF
TRBJ1-6 | . | TRBV27 | . | TGTGCCAGCAGTTTAGGGTCCTTTAATTCACCCCTCCACTTT | CASSLGSFNSPLHF
TRBJ1-5 | . | TRBV19 | few | TGTGCCAGTAGTATTCCTAGCAATCAGCCCCAGCATTTT | CASSIPSNQPQHF
TRBJ1-5 | . | TRBV2 | . | TGTGCCAGCAATCTTTTTGGCGATCAGCCCCAGCATTTT | CASNLFGDQPQHF
TRBJ2-5 | . | TRBV5-1 | . | TGCGCCAGCAGGAAGACAGGGACTCAAGAGACCCAGTACTTC | CASRKTGTQETQYF
TRBJ1-2 | . | TRBV7-9 | . | TGTGCCAGCAGCACGGGACTTCCGATCGGGGGCTACACCTTC | CASSTGLPIGGYTF
TRBJ1-2 | . | TRBV6-5 | . | TGTGCCAGCAGTTACTCGATCGGGTTCGCGTCCGGCTACACCTTC | CASSYSIGFASGYTF
TRBJ1-2 | . | TRBV25-1 | . | TGTGCCAGCAGTGCTGGGTCGGGCTACACCTTC | CASSAGSGYTF
TRBJ1-3 | . | TRBV6-5 | . | TGTGCCAGCAGCCGCGGGGCCGCTGGAAACACCATATATTTT | CASSRGAAGNTIYF
TRBJ1-1 | TRBD1 | TRBV10-3 | . | TGTGCCATCAGGGAACAGGGGCCCTCTTTCTTT | CAIREQGPSFF
TRBJ1-4 | TRBD1 | TRBV6-1 | few | TGTGCCAGCAGTGAAGTCCTCGGACAGGGGGGGACTAATGAAAAACTGTTTTTT | CASSEVLGQGGTNEKLFF
TRBJ2-1 | . | TRBV5-1 | . | TGCGCCGGCTCAATAAGTCCCAAGGGCTATGAGCAGTTCTTC | CAGSISPKGYEQFF
TRBJ2-6 | . | TRBV9 | . | TGTGCCAGCAGCGTTTACCAGCCAAGCTCTGGGGCCAACGTCCTGACTTTC | CASSVYQPSSGANVLTF
TRBJ2-7 | . | TRBV29-1 | . | TGCAGCGTTGTAGGAGGGGGGAGTTTCGAGCAGTACTTC | CSVVGGGSFEQYF